This T cell receptor beta chain was captured by sequencing in a study of cytotoxic CD8 clonotypes in ibrutinib-treated CLL (dated by TCRdb to about 2021). With respect to the entire study: In this cohort, more than 14 patients were treatment-naive and ten to twelve were relapsed/refractory, while about 18 had unmutated IGHV. Responses were partial in 24 patients and complete in 2; after median about 63 months follow-up, roughly 14 stayed in remission and about twelve progressed. Response samples were taken after a median of 12 months on treatment, ranging from about 6 to 40 months. On average, each sample had hundreds of thousands of productive templates and approximately 85,000 productive rearrangements. Longitudinal samples were available for about 30% of the 86 trial participants. Cryopreserved peripheral blood mononuclear cells were collected before treatment, at response, and at either disease progression or sustained remission. Patients were still on ibrutinib when every remission and progressive disease sample was collected. General study outcomes and caveats: Public clonotypes were rare and either contracted or stayed stable during treatment, and the rise in clonality at ibrutinib response reflected the expansion of private clonotypes. Sampling times were not matched between sustained-remission and progressing patients, and lymph node repertoires were not studied. Baseline clonality was found to be higher than that of age-matched healthy donors and was strongly correlated with circulating CD8+ T-cell counts. At ibrutinib response clonality went up, during sustained remission it held steady, and at progression it dropped back toward baseline.

On a MiSeq, deep resolution sequencing aimed for a depth between 1 in 1 million and 1 in 200,000 T cells, with each clonotype covered 10x on average. TCR beta libraries were generated with the immunoSEQ hsTCRB Kit. The authors processed their data as follows. Data were analyzed with ImmunoSEQ Data Assistant and ImmunoSEQ Analyzer, with V, D and J genes assigned per IMGT definitions. Clonality, which ranges from 0 to 1, was calculated by subtracting the normalized Shannon entropy of productive rearrangement frequencies from one. Only overrepresented clonotypes making up at least 0.05% of each patient's repertoire were included in the public clonotype analysis. Approximately 12 repertoires from age-matched healthy donors, obtained from immuneACCESS, served as clonality controls. Not all clones reach the TCRdb copy of this immuneACCESS table, which keeps in-frame sequences only. Checked studies attribute under half of the gap to unresolved V genes and leave the rest unexplained. V, J and clone size were drawn from that table, and D and trimming were deduced from the DNA. The sample yields approximately 350,000 clones; 67% were counted once. The ten largest make up about 5.9% of the sample.

Per the germline V gene, MNHNS is the CDR1 and SASEGT is the CDR2. Trimmed from V: 3 bases; trimmed from J: 0 bases; junction bases lacking a gene match: 4. Taken from cysteine to phenylalanine, the CDR3 has 15 residues. Only CDR3 DNA remains: 45 bases, in frame from the first base. For TCR beta library preparation, roughly 2 micrograms of genomic DNA was extracted from cryopreserved PBMCs. Longitudinal blood samples from CLL patients on ibrutinib monotherapy were analyzed using high-throughput TCR beta sequencing. The patients were enrolled in a single-center, open-label phase 2 trial of ibrutinib monotherapy. Only one count was recorded for this clone. Its antigen target is currently unknown. No base quality values were provided; no much bigger clone lies one nucleotide off.

The sample was PBMCs, taken after 36 months of ibrutinib treatment. This clonotype was obtained from a human donor with chronic lymphocytic leukemia. The receptor chain draws on TRBV6-1 and TRBJ2-7; 8 nucleotides in the junction match TRBD1. The CDR3 protein sequence reads: CASSDDRGNSYEQYF. The sequenced DNA is TGTGCCAGCAGTGATGACAGGGGTAACTCCTACGAGCAGTACTTC.